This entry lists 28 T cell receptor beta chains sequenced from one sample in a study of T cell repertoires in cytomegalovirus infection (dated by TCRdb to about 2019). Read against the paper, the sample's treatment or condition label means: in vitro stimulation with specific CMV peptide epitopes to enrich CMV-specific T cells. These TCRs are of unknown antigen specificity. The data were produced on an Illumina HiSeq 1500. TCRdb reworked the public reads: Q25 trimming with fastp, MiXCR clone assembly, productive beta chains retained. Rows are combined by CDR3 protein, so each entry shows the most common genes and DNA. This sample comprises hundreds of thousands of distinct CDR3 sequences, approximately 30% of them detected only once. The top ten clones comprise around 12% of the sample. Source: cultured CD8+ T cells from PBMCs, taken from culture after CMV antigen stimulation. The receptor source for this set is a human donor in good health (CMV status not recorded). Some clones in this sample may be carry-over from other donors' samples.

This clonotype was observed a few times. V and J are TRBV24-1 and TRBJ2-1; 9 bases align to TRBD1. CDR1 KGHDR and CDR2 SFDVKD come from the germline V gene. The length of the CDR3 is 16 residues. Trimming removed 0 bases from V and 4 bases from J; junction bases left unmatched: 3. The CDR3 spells CATSDLRTGVYNEQFF. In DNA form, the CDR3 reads TGTGCCACCAGTGATTTGAGGACAGGGGTATACAATGAGCAGTTCTTC.

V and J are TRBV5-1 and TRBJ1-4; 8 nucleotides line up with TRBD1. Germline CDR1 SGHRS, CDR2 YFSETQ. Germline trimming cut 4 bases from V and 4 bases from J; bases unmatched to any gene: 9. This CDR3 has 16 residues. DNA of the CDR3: TGCGCCAGCAGCCGGACAGGGTTTGTCAGTAATGAAAAACTGTTTTTT. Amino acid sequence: CASSRTGFVSNEKLFF.

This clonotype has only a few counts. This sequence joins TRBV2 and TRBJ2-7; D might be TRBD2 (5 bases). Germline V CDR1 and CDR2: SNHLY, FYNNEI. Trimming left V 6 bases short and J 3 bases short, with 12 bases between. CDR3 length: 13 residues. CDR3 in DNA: TGTGCCAGCAGCCTTACCCGGGACTACGAGCAGTACGTC. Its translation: CASSLTRDYEQYV.

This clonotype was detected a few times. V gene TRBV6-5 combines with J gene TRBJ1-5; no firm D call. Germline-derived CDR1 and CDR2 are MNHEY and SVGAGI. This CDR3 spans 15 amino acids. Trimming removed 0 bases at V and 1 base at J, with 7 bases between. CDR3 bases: TGTGCCAGCAGTTACTCCTACCGAAGCAATCAGCCCCAGCATTTT. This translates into CASSYSYRSNQPQHF.

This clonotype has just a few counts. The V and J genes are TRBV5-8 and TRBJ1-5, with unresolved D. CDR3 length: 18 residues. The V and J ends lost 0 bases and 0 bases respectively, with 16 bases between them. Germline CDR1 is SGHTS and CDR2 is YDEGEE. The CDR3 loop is CASSLEGRVHISNQPQHF. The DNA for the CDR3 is TGTGCCAGCAGCTTGGAGGGCAGAGTGCACATTAGCAATCAGCCCCAGCATTTT. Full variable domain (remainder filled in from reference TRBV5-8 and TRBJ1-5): EAGVTQSPTHLIKTRGQQATLRCSPISGHTSVYWYQQALGLGLQFLLWYDEGEERNRGNFPPRFSGRQFPNYSSELNVNALELEDSALYLCASSLEGRVHISNQPQHFGDGTRLSIL.

CDR3 sequence reads: CASSTSGEGHTEAFF. In DNA, the CDR3 is TGTGCCAGCAGCACCTCAGGGGAGGGACACACTGAAGCTTTCTTT. The chain is built from TRBV3-1 and TRBJ1-1; weak D call: TRBD1 (6 bases). The germline CDR1 and CDR2 sequences are LGHDT and YNNKEL (reference sequence). Trimming took off 5 bases at V and 3 bases at J, with 16 bases between the two ends. This CDR3 spans 15 amino acids.

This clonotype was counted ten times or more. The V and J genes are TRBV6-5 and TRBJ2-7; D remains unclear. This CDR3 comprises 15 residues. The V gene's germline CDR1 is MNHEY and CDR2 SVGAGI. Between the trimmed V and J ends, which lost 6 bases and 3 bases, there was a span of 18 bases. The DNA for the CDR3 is TGTGCCAGCAGAGGCAAGTTGAGCGCTGGCTACGAGCAGTACGTC. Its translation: CASRGKLSAGYEQYV.

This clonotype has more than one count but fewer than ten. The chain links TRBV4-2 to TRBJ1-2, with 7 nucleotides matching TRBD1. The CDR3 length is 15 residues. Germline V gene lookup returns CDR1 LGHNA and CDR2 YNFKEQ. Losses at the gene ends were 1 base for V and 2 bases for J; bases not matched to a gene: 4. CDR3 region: CASSQAGGGNYGYTF. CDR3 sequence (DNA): TGTGCCAGCAGCCAAGCAGGGGGAGGGAACTATGGCTACACCTTC.

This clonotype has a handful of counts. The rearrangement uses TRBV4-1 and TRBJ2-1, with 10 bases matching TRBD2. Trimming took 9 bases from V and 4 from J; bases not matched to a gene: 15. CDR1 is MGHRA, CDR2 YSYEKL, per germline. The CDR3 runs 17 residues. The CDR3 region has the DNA TGCGCCAGTAATCTTAACGTGGCTAGCGGGGGTTACAATGAGCAGTTCTTC. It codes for CASNLNVASGGYNEQFF.

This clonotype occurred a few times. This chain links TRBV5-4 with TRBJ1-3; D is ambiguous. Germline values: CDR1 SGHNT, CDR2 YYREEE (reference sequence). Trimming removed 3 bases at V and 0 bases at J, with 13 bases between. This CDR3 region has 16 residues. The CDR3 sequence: CASSSFGPGSGNTIYF. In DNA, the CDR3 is TGTGCCAGCAGCTCCTTCGGACCGGGCTCTGGAAACACCATATATTTT.

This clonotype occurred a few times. CDR3 in DNA: TGTGCCAGCAGCCAGGACAGGGGGCTGAACTACGAGCAGTACTTC. Translating it yields CASSQDRGLNYEQYF. The chain joins TRBV6-1 to TRBJ2-7; 11 bases align to TRBD1. This CDR3 region has 15 residues. Losses at the gene ends were 6 bases for V and 3 bases for J; bases not matched to a gene: 7. CDR1 is MNHNS, CDR2 SASEGT, per germline.

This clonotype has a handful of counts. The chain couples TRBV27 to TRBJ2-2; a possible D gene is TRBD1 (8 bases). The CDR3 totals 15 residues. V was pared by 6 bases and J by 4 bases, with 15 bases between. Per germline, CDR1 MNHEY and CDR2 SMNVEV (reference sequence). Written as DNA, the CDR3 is TGTGCCAGCAGGCACAGGGGGGGAGGCACCGGGGAGCTGTTTTTT. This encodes CASRHRGGGTGELFF.

In DNA form, the CDR3 reads TGTGCCAGCAGCTTGCCCGATATGAACACTGAAGCTTTCTTT. This translates into CASSLPDMNTEAFF. The rearrangement uses TRBV5-5 and TRBJ1-1; D not certain. V was cut by 1 base and J by 0 bases, with 7 bases left in between. This CDR3 contains 14 residues. CDR1 SGHKS and CDR2 YYEKEE come from the germline V gene (reference sequence).

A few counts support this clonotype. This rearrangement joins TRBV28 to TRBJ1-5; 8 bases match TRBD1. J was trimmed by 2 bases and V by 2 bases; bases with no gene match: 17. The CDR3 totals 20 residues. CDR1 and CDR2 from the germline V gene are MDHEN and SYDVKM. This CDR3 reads CASSLGTYRQGPFGNQPQHF. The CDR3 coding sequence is TGTGCCAGCAGTTTAGGCACCTATCGACAGGGGCCATTCGGCAATCAGCCCCAGCATTTT.

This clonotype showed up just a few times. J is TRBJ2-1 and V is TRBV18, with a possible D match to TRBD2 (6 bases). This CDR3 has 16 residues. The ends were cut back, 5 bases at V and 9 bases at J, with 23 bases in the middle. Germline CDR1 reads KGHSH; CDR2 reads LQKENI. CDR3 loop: CASSSIAGPTIGEQFF. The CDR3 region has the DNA TGTGCCAGCTCATCTATCGCGGGACCTACTATAGGTGAGCAGTTCTTC.

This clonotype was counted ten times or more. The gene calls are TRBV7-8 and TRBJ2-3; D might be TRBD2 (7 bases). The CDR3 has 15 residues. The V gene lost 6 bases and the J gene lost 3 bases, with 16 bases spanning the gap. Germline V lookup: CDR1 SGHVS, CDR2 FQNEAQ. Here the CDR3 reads CASSSIGGRTDTQYF. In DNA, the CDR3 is TGTGCCAGCAGTTCTATCGGGGGGCGGACAGATACGCAGTATTTT. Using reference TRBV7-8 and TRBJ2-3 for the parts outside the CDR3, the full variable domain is GAGVSQSPRYKVAKRGQDVALRCDPISGHVSLFWYQQALGQGPEFLTYFQNEAQLDKSGLPSDRFFAERPEGSVSTLKIQRTQQEDSAVYLCASSSIGGRTDTQYFGPGTRLTVL.

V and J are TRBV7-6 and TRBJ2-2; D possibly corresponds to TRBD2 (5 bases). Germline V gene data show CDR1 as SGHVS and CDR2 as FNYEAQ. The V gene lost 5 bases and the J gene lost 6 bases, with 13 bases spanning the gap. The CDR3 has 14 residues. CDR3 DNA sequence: TGTGCCAGCAGCCCGAGGCGGGTACCCGGGGAGCTGTTTTTT. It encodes CASSPRRVPGELFF.

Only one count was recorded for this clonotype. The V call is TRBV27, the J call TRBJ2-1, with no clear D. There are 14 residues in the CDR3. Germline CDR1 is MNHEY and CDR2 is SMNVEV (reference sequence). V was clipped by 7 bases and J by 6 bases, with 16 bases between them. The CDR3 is CASTAGSTGNEQFF. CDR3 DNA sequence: TGTGCCAGCACCGCCGGGTCGACGGGCAATGAGCAGTTCTTC.

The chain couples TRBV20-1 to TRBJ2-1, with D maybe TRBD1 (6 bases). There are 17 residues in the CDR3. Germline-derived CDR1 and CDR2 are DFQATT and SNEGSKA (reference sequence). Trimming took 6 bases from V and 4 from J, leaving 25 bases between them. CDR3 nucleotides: TGCAGTGCAAAGAACAGGGCCCCAAATCCGAATTACAATGAGCAGTTCTTC. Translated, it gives CSAKNRAPNPNYNEQFF.

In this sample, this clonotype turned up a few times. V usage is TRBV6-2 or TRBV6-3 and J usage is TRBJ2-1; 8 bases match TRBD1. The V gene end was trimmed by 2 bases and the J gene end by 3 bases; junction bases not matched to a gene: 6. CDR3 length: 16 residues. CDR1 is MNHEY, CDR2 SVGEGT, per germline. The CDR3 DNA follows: TGTGCCAGCAGTTACGCGACAGGGGCCTTCTACAATGAGCAGTTCTTC. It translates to CASSYATGAFYNEQFF.

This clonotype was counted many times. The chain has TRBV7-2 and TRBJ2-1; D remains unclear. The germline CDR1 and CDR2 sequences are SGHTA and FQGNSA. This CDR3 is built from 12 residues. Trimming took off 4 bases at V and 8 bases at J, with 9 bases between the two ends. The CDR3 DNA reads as TGTGCCAGCAGCTCCTCCCTCCATGAGCAGTTCTTC. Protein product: CASSSSLHEQFF.

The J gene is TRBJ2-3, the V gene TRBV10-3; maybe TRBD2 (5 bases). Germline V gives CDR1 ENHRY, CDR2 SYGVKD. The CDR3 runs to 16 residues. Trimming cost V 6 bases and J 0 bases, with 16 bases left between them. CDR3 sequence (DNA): TGTGCCATCAGGGGCAGCGGAGAAGCTAGCACAGATACGCAGTATTTT. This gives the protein CAIRGSGEASTDTQYF.

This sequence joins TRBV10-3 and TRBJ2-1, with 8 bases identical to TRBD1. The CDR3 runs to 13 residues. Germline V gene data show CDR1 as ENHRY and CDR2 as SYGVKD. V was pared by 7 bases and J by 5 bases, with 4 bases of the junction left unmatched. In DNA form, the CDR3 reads TGTGCCATCACCCTGGACAGGGACAATGAGCAGTTCTTC. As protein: CAITLDRDNEQFF.

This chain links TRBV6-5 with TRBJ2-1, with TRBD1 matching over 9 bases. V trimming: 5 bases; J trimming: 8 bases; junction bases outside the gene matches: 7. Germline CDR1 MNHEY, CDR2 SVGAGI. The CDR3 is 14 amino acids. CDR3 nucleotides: TGTGCCAGCAGTACCGGGACAGGGTTCTATGAGCAGTTCTTC. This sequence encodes CASSTGTGFYEQFF.

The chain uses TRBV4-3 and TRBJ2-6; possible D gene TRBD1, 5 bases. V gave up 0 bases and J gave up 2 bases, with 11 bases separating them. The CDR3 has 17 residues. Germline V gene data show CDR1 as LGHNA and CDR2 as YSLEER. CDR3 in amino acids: CASSQDWVGAGANVLTF. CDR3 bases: TGCGCCAGCAGCCAAGATTGGGTAGGGGCTGGGGCCAACGTCCTGACTTTC.

The CDR3 spells CASSQKRGGTDTQYF. Here the CDR3 DNA reads TGTGCCAGCAGCCAGAAGCGGGGGGGAACAGATACGCAGTATTTT. This chain connects TRBV27 to TRBJ2-3; 10 positions agree with TRBD2. The CDR3 has 15 residues. The germline gives CDR1 MNHEY, CDR2 SMNVEV (reference sequence). The trim removed 6 bases at V and 3 bases at J, leaving 6 bases unmatched.

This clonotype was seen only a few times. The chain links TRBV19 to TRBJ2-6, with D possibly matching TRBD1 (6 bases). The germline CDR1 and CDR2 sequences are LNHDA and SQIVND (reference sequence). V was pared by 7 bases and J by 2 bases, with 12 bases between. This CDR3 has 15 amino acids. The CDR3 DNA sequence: TGTGCCAGTACCCTAGGGACAACTGGGGCCAACGTCCTGACTTTC. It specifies CASTLGTTGANVLTF.

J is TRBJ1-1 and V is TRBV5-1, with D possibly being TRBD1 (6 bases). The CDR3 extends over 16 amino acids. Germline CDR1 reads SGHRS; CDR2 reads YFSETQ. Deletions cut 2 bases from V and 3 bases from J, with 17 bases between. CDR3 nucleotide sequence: TGCGCCAGCAGCTTACTCCATAGGGGGATGGACACTGAAGCTTTCTTT. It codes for CASSLLHRGMDTEAFF.